Listed below are T cell receptor beta chains from one sample, sequenced in a study of T-cell memory formation after mild COVID-19. TCRdb redid the calling of the 5' RACE reads with MiXCR, one entry per CDR3 protein. The sample consists of around 180,000 distinct CDR3 sequences, less than 20% of them appearing once. Sequenced input: PBMCs or a T cell subset sorted from them (not recorded which). All receptors come from a man younger than 35 who had mild COVID-19 (a few samples of this study predate the infection). Cell type and time point are not known. Both conserved end residues are part of each CDR3. D genes are given only for firm matches. Size values are once, few and many counts, or a class for expanded clones, and some rows have none.

d_call,clone_size,v_call,j_call,cdr3_nt,cdr3_aa
-,-,TRBV2,TRBJ2-7,TGTGCCAGCAGTTCGGCCACGGATGCCAGACGGGCCTACGAGCAGTACTTC,CASSSATDARRAYEQYF
TRBD2,-,TRBV6-2/TRBV6-3,TRBJ2-3,TGTGCCAGCACGGGGACTAGCGGGCCGGAGCCGTATTTT,CASTGTSGPEPYF
-,-,TRBV2,TRBJ2-1,TGTGCCAGCACCTTCGGGACTCCGCCTTACAATGAGCAGTTCTTC,CASTFGTPPYNEQFF
TRBD2,few,TRBV7-8,TRBJ2-3,TGTGCCAGCAGTTCAGGACTAGCGGGGACCACAGATACGCAGTATTTT,CASSSGLAGTTDTQYF
-,many,TRBV29-1,TRBJ2-7,TGCAGCGTTGAAGAGCCAGGCCACTACGAGCAGTACTTC,CSVEEPGHYEQYF
TRBD1,-,TRBV12-3/TRBV12-4,TRBJ2-2,TGTGCCAGCAGTTTAAGACAGGGCTACACCGGGGAGCTGTTTTTT,CASSLRQGYTGELFF
-,few,TRBV20-1,TRBJ1-5,TGCAGTGCTAGGGAGGGGTCCCACAATCAGCCCCAGCATTTT,CSAREGSHNQPQHF
-,once,TRBV6-1,TRBJ2-5,TGTGCCAGCAGGCGGGGTCCGCAAGAGACCCAGTACTTC,CASRRGPQETQYF
-,-,TRBV7-2,TRBJ1-2,TGTGCCAGCAGCGAACTAGACCTCTCAGAAGGCTACACCTTC,CASSELDLSEGYTF
-,-,TRBV12-3/TRBV12-4,TRBJ1-1,TGTGCCAGCAGTTTAAGGGGTAGCACTGAAGCTTTCTTT,CASSLRGSTEAFF
TRBD1,-,TRBV24-1,TRBJ1-2,TGTGCCACCAGTGGCCGGGACAGGTCCCTAGGCTACACCTTC,CATSGRDRSLGYTF
-,few,TRBV12-3/TRBV12-4,TRBJ2-1,TGTGCCACCCGACTGCACCCCCTGGAGCAGTTCTTC,CATRLHPLEQFF
TRBD1,few,TRBV12-3/TRBV12-4,TRBJ1-2,TGTGCCAGCAGTTCGGCGACAGGGGATTATGGCTACACCTTC,CASSSATGDYGYTF
TRBD1,-,TRBV14,TRBJ1-1,TGTGCCAGCAGCCTACAGGACAGGGGTCTGGCTTTCTTT,CASSLQDRGLAFF
-,few,TRBV28,TRBJ2-1,TGTGCCAGCAGTTTCGAGACTGAGCAGTTCTTC,CASSFETEQFF
TRBD1,-,TRBV12-3/TRBV12-4,TRBJ1-1,TGTGCCAGCAGGGGGACAGGGCGCACTGAAGCTTTCTTT,CASRGTGRTEAFF
-,-,TRBV20-1,TRBJ1-5,TGCAGTGCTAGGGGCGGCAGGGGTGGCAATCAGCCCCAGCATTTT,CSARGGRGGNQPQHF
-,-,TRBV18,TRBJ2-7,TGTGCCAGCTCACCCAGTAGTGGGGATGGGGAGCAGTACTTC,CASSPSSGDGEQYF